What follows are 7 T cell receptor beta chains derived from one specimen sequenced in a study of patients and donors after allogeneic stem cell transplantation. TCRdb passed the RT-PCR reads through MiXCR, listing each CDR3 protein once. The sample lists about 24,000 distinct CDR3 sequences, 25% to 30% occurring once. The sequenced sample consisted of blood, either unsorted or a sorted T cell fraction (not recorded which). These receptors all stem from a human donor who was either an allogeneic HSCT recipient or a stem cell or donor lymphocyte infusion donor (not recorded which). It is not recorded whose cells these are; they may come from a transplant donor.

The chain carries TRBV7-2 and TRBJ1-2; 7 positions agree with TRBD1. V shed 5 bases and J 0 bases; nucleotides not matched to a gene: 3. Germline V gene sequence: CDR1 SGHTA, CDR2 FQGNSA. The CDR3 totals 14 residues. CDR3 amino acids: CASSGDRANYGYTF. The DNA of the CDR3 is TGTGCCAGCAGCGGGGACAGAGCTAACTATGGCTACACCTTC.

This clonotype was counted at least ten times. The chain recombines TRBV27 with TRBJ1-4; D may be TRBD1 (5 bases). CDR1 and CDR2 (germline): MNHEY, SMNVEV (reference sequence). Trimming left V 5 bases short and J 10 bases short, with 17 bases between. The CDR3 loop spans 14 amino acids. This CDR3 reads CASSKWGELRKLFF. The CDR3 bases are TGTGCCAGCAGTAAATGGGGGGAGTTGCGAAAACTGTTTTTT.

This chain uses TRBV29-1 with TRBJ1-2; D gene unclear. Per the germline V gene, CDR1 is SQVTM and CDR2 is ANQGSEA. The CDR3 has 13 residues. V was clipped by 1 base and J by 0 bases, with 6 bases between them. CDR3 residues: CSVEVLANYGYTF. CDR3 nucleotide sequence: TGCAGCGTTGAAGTCCTAGCTAACTATGGCTACACCTTC.

V gene TRBV9 combines with J gene TRBJ1-1; no reliable D call. The CDR3 spans 13 residues. Germline CDR1 is SGDLS and CDR2 is YYNGEE. With 1 base removed from V and 0 bases from J, the gap between germline ends came to 4 bases. The CDR3 region has the DNA TGTGCCAGCAGCGTATCCCTGAACACTGAAGCTTTCTTT. Its protein product is CASSVSLNTEAFF.

V usage is TRBV11-2 and J usage is TRBJ2-5, with D unresolved. The CDR3 runs 16 residues. Trimming took 0 bases from V and 2 from J, leaving 13 bases between them. The V gene's germline CDR1 is SGHAT and CDR2 FQNNGV. CDR3: CASSLDRSLLQETQYF. For the CDR3, the DNA is TGTGCCAGCAGCTTAGATAGGTCCCTGCTTCAAGAGACCCAGTACTTC.

This clonotype appeared many times. The rearrangement links TRBV7-2 to TRBJ1-5; D gene unclear. The V gene's germline CDR1 is SGHTA and CDR2 FQGNSA. V lost 2 bases and J 0 bases, leaving 8 bases between the germline ends. CDR3 length equals 15 residues. The CDR3 sequence is CASSLRALSNQPQHF. CDR3 in DNA: TGTGCCAGCAGCTTAAGGGCCCTTAGCAATCAGCCCCAGCATTTT.

The rearrangement links TRBV10-1 to TRBJ1-2; D is ambiguous. CDR3 length: 11 amino acids. The germline V gene has CDR1 WNHNN and CDR2 SYGVQD (reference sequence). Trimming removed 4 bases from V and 6 bases from J, with 6 bases in between. The CDR3 region has the DNA TGCGCCAGCAGTGTCCGTGATGGCTACACCTTC. Its protein is CASSVRDGYTF.